The 22 T cell receptor beta chains in this list originate from one sample, sequenced in a study of CD8 T cells in ankylosing spondylitis. Overall study results and limits: For ankylosing spondylitis blood, a TCR beta motif of roughly 8 highly homologous variants appeared characteristic.

One entry per CDR3 protein, called by TCRdb with MiXCR from the 5' RACE reads. Of under 850,000 distinct CDR3 sequences in the sample, about 20% were seen once. For these TCRs, the target antigens are not known. The sequenced sample was blood, either unsorted or a sorted T cell fraction (not recorded which). These receptors all stem from a male donor with ankylosing spondylitis.

This clonotype was found a few times. This sequence joins TRBV4-1 and TRBJ2-3; D call uncertain. Germline values: CDR1 MGHRA, CDR2 YSYEKL. With 1 base removed from V and 0 bases from J, the gap between germline ends came to 5 bases. CDR3 length equals 14 residues. CDR3: CASSQGLSTDTQYF. The CDR3 bases are TGCGCCAGCAGCCAAGGGCTTAGCACAGATACGCAGTATTTT.

This chain uses TRBV10-3 with TRBJ1-6; D uncertain. Deletions cut 6 bases from V and 9 bases from J, with 9 bases between. CDR1 is ENHRY and CDR2 is SYGVKD in the germline V gene. CDR3 length equals 12 residues. CDR3 sequence (DNA): TGTGCCATCAGAGAAGAATCTTCACCCCTCCACTTT. Translation: CAIREESSPLHF.

This clonotype was seen only a few times. The genes are TRBV6-2 or TRBV6-3 and TRBJ1-5; the D gene is possibly TRBD1 (5 bases). Germline CDR1 MNHEY, CDR2 SVGEGT. Trimming shortened V by 2 bases and J by 6 bases, and 11 bases separated the two germline ends. The CDR3 totals 14 residues. The CDR3 DNA is TGTGCCAGCAGTTACCTGTCAGGGAGTCAGCCCCAGCATTTT. It encodes CASSYLSGSQPQHF.

This clonotype has a handful of counts. This rearrangement joins TRBV4-2 to TRBJ1-5; 7 bases line up with TRBD1. Germline V gene sequence: CDR1 LGHNA, CDR2 YNFKEQ. After removal of 4 bases from V and 5 bases from J, the junction contained 5 bases not matched to a gene. The CDR3 has 14 residues. CDR3 sequence (DNA): TGTGCCAGCAGCCGGGAAGGGGGCGATCAGCCCCAGCATTTT. Translating it yields CASSREGGDQPQHF.

The chain couples TRBV20-1 to TRBJ2-3; D remains ambiguous. The ends were cut back, 8 bases at V and 2 bases at J, with 8 bases in the middle. Germline V lookup: CDR1 DFQATT, CDR2 SNEGSKA (reference sequence). This CDR3 has 11 residues. This CDR3 reads CSPLFTDTQYF. In DNA form, the CDR3 reads TGCAGTCCTCTTTTCACAGATACGCAGTATTTT.

Only a few counts were recorded for this clonotype. The rearrangement joins TRBV12-3 or TRBV12-4 to TRBJ1-2; D unclear. The CDR3 consists of 16 residues. V was cut by 6 bases and J by 0 bases, with 17 bases left in between. CDR3 region: CASRSFGEEANYGYTF. CDR3 in DNA: TGTGCCAGCAGGTCTTTTGGGGAAGAGGCTAACTATGGCTACACCTTC.

The CDR3 protein is CAWSPPPDYSYNEQFF. For the CDR3, the DNA is TGTGCCTGGAGCCCGCCCCCGGATTACTCCTACAATGAGCAGTTCTTC. The J gene is TRBJ2-1, the V gene TRBV30; D unclear. Trimming cost V 3 bases and J 0 bases, with 15 bases left between them. Germline V gene data show CDR1 as GTSNPN and CDR2 as SVGIG (reference sequence). This CDR3 has 16 residues.

The J gene is TRBJ1-1, the V gene TRBV20-1; D not resolved. CDR1 and CDR2 from the germline V gene are DFQATT and SNEGSKA (reference sequence). This CDR3 has 16 residues. The CDR3 nucleotides read TGCAGCCAGAGGAAGGACGCACTAGGTATGAACACTGAAGCTTTCTTT. As protein: CSQRKDALGMNTEAFF.

In its sample, this clonotype was seen many times. This is likely a read error, given that the CDR3 carries no conserved phenylalanine or tryptophan at its end. This chain joins TRBV29-1 and TRBJ2-3, with TRBD2 matching over 9 bases. The CDR3 length is 12 residues. Trimming cost V 5 bases and J 3 bases; bases outside gene matches: 0. Germline CDR1 and CDR2: SQVTM and ANQGSEA. The DNA of the CDR3 is TGCAGCGTTACTAGCGGGACAGATACGCAGTATATT. Its translation is CSVTSGTDTQYI.

This clonotype turned up a few times. The chain links TRBV20-1 to TRBJ1-3, with TRBD1 matching 8 bases. J lost 3 bases, V lost 1 base, and 11 bases had no gene match. The CDR3 is 17 amino acids. Germline V gene data show CDR1 as DFQATT and CDR2 as SNEGSKA (reference sequence). CDR3 residues: CSARADRVSLGGNTIYF. The CDR3, as DNA: TGCAGTGCTAGAGCGGACAGGGTGTCTTTGGGTGGAAACACCATATATTTT.

This clonotype turned up a few times. The genes are TRBV5-1 and TRBJ2-5; D perhaps matches TRBD1 (6 bases). This CDR3 region has 15 residues. V dropped 4 bases and J dropped 3 bases, with 16 bases sitting between them. Germline CDR1 is SGHRS and CDR2 is YFSETQ. CDR3 nucleotides: TGCGCCAGCAGCCCCAGGGCAGGGGTGGAAGAGACCCAGTACTTC. Translation: CASSPRAGVEETQYF.

A few counts support this clonotype. This sequence joins TRBV29-1 and TRBJ1-1; TRBD1 agrees at 7 bases. With 6 bases clipped from V and 2 bases from J, the junction kept 15 bases outside the gene matches. This CDR3 is built from 16 residues. Germline V gene lookup returns CDR1 SQVTM and CDR2 ANQGSEA. The CDR3 DNA follows: TGCAGCGTCCCAGGGACAGCCACTCCCCTTAACACTGAAGCTTTCTTT. Its protein is CSVPGTATPLNTEAFF.

The table lists this clonotype with a few counts. Here the CDR3 DNA reads TGTGCCAGCAGCCTAGGCTGGACCTCAAACTATGGCTACACCTTC. Encoded protein: CASSLGWTSNYGYTF. The chain couples TRBV7-9 to TRBJ1-2; D unclear. This CDR3 contains 15 residues. Germline lookup yields CDR1 SEHNR and CDR2 FQNEAQ (reference sequence). Trimming removed 5 bases from V and 2 bases from J, with 15 bases in between. Based on the CDR3 plus reference TRBV7-9 and TRBJ1-2, the full variable domain is DTGVSQNPRHKITKRGQNVTFRCDPISEHNRLYWYRQTLGQGPEFLTYFQNEAQLEKSRLLSDRFSAERPKGSFSTLEIQRTEQGDSAMYLCASSLGWTSNYGYTFGSGTRLTVV.

In its sample, this clonotype was seen a few times. The chain carries TRBV3-1 and TRBJ2-6; 9 bases align to TRBD2. This CDR3 is built from 22 residues. J lost 0 bases, V lost 0 bases, and 15 bases had no gene match. Germline V CDR1 and CDR2: LGHDT, YNNKEL (reference sequence). The CDR3 DNA reads TGTGCCAGCAGCCAAGATTGGGGTTTTGCGGGAGGGCTCCCCTCTGGGGCCAACGTCCTGACTTTC. The encoded protein is CASSQDWGFAGGLPSGANVLTF.

The chain links TRBV27 to TRBJ2-2, with 7 nucleotides matching TRBD2. The CDR3 is 14 amino acids. The J segment lost 7 bases and the V segment lost 5 bases, leaving 7 bases of the junction unmatched. From germline, CDR1 is MNHEY and CDR2 SMNVEV (reference sequence). In nucleotides, the CDR3 is TGTGCCAGCAGTCCCCATGGGGGGGTCGGGGAGCTGTTTTTT. Translated: CASSPHGGVGELFF.

This rearrangement joins TRBV10-3 to TRBJ2-7; D is unresolved. Looked up from germline, CDR1 is ENHRY and CDR2 is SYGVKD. The CDR3 has 15 amino acids. The V gene lost 4 bases and the J gene lost 0 bases, with 13 bases spanning the gap. CDR3: CAISGTGYSSYEQYF. For the CDR3, the DNA is TGTGCCATCAGTGGGACCGGTTATAGCTCCTACGAGCAGTACTTC.

This clonotype has only a few counts. CDR3 in amino acids: CAINTGTGKSGELFF. The DNA for the CDR3 is TGTGCCATCAACACAGGGACAGGGAAAAGCGGGGAGCTGTTTTTT. The J gene is TRBJ2-2, the V gene TRBV10-3; 9 bases fit TRBD1. CDR3 length equals 15 residues. Germline V gene data show CDR1 as ENHRY and CDR2 as SYGVKD. Losses at the gene ends were 7 bases for V and 7 bases for J; bases not matched to a gene: 10.

This clonotype was recorded at least ten times. The chain carries TRBV12-3 or TRBV12-4 and TRBJ2-2, with a tentative D call TRBD1 (5 bases). V gave up 4 bases and J gave up 6 bases, with 9 bases separating them. The CDR3 is made up of 13 amino acids. The CDR3 sequence is CASSSGHAGELFF. The CDR3 DNA reads as TGTGCCAGCAGTTCCGGACATGCCGGGGAGCTGTTTTTT.

This clonotype was recorded a few times. The DNA of the CDR3 is TGCAGCGCTTCTAGCGGGAGGCACTACGAGCAGTACTTC. Protein sequence: CSASSGRHYEQYF. This sequence joins TRBV29-1 and TRBJ2-7; TRBD2 aligns across 11 bases. CDR3 length equals 13 residues. With V trimmed by 7 bases and J by 3 bases, 5 bases remained unmatched. Germline CDR1 reads SQVTM; CDR2 reads ANQGSEA.

This chain connects TRBV7-8 to TRBJ1-4, with D perhaps matching TRBD1 (5 bases). Germline values: CDR1 SGHVS, CDR2 FQNEAQ. The CDR3 totals 14 residues. Between the trimmed V and J ends, which lost 2 bases and 6 bases, there was a span of 10 bases. CDR3 protein: CASSLPGLDEKLFF. CDR3 sequence (DNA): TGTGCCAGCAGCTTACCAGGGCTGGATGAAAAACTGTTTTTT.

This clonotype was recorded many times. The chain carries TRBV12-3 or TRBV12-4 and TRBJ1-4; D possibly corresponds to TRBD1 (5 bases). The CDR3 is 16 amino acids. The V end was cut by 4 bases, the J end by 0 bases, with 12 bases between. The CDR3 loop is CASSSGGGSTNEKLFF. The DNA of the CDR3 is TGTGCCAGCAGTTCCGGGGGAGGCTCAACTAATGAAAAACTGTTTTTT.

The chain joins TRBV6-1 to TRBJ1-1; a weak D match, TRBD1 (6 bases). V was cut by 7 bases and J by 4 bases, with 16 bases left in between. The length of the CDR3 is 14 residues. The germline gives CDR1 MNHNS, CDR2 SASEGT. CDR3 in amino acids: CASTTVGGLTEAFF. CDR3 nucleotide sequence: TGTGCCAGCACGACTGTGGGGGGGCTCACTGAAGCTTTCTTT.